A single TCR beta chain is shown here with its context. The target antigen is unknown. V shed 7 bases and J shed 5 bases, with 8 bases lying between them. The CDR3 length is 11 residues. In germline, CDR1 is MNHNS, CDR2 SASEGT. This specimen belongs to a study of cytomegalovirus exposure and HLA in healthy donors. Study-level points and caveats: HLA allele associations emerged for under 20,000 TCR beta sequences in a later analysis, at 0.05 false discovery rate. For most TCR sequences rarity was the rule, although some public TCRs occurred in many donors. DRB1 showed the most TCR associations and HLA-C the fewest in a later analysis, as rates varied by HLA locus.

PCR amplification relied on 60 Vbeta primers (plus 13 Jbeta primers). TCRdb's copy holds only in-frame clones and misses some; the assay was immunoSEQ multiplex PCR. The sample includes 180,000 or so clones, 80% seen only once; the top ten take around 1.4%. The sequenced material came from PBMCs. The chain has TRBV6-1 and TRBJ1-2, with D possibly being TRBD1 (6 bases). This receptor was obtained from a girl aged 5-17 years in good health and CMV-seropositive. The CDR3 here is CASKRGYGYTF. CDR3 DNA: TGTGCCAGCAAAAGGGGGTATGGCTACACCTTC.